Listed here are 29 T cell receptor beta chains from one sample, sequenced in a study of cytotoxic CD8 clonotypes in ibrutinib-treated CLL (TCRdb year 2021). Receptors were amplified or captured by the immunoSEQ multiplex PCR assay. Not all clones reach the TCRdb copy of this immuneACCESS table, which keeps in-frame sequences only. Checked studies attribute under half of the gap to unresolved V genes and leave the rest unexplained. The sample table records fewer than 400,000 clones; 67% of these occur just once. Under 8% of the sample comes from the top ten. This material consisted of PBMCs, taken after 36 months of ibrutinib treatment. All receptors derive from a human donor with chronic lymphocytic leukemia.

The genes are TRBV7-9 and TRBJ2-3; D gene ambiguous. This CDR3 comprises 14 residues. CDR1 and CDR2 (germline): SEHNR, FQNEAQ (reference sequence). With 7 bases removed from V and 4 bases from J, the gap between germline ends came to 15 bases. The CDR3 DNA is TGTGCCAGCAATATAGGGTACGAGGCAGATACGCAGTATTTT. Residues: CASNIGYEADTQYF.

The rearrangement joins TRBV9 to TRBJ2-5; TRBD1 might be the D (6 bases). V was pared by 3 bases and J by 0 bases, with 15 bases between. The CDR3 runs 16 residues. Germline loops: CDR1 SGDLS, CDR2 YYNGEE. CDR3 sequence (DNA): TGTGCCAGCAGCGCCGGACAGACACGGTACCAAGAGACCCAGTACTTC. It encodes CASSAGQTRYQETQYF.

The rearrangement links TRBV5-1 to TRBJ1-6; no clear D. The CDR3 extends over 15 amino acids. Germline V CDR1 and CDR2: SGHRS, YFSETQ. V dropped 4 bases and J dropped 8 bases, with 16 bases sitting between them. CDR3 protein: CASSLSIGGDSPLHF. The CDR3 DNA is TGCGCCAGCAGCCTATCGATCGGCGGGGATTCACCCCTCCACTTT.

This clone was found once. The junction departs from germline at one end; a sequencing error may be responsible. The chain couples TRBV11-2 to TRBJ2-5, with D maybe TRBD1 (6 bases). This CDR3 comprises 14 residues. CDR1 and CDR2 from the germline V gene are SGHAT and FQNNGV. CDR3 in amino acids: CAGSVRGLQETQYF. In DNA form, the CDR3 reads TGTGCCGGCAGCGTCAGGGGTCTGCAAGAGACCCAGTACTTC.

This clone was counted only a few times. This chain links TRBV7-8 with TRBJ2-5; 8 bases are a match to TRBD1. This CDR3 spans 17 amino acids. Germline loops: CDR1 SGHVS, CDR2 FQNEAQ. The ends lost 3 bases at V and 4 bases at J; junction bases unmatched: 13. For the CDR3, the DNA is TGTGCCAGCAGCTTTGTTCAGGGGGCGGCCTCCGGAGAGACCCAGTACTTC. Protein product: CASSFVQGAASGETQYF.

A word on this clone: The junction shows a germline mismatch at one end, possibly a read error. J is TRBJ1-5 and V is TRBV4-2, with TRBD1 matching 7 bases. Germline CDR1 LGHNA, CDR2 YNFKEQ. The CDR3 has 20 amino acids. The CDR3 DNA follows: TGTGCCAGCAGCCAAGCTGGGGGGACAGCAATAAATCATAGCAATCGGCCCCAGCATTTT. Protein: CASSQAGGTAINHSNRPQHF.

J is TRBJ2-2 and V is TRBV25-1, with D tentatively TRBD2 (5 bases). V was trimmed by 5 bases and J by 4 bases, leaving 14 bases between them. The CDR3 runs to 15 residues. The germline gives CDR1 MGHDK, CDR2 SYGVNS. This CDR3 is CASSRHSRGTGELFF. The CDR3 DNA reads TGTGCCAGCAGTAGACATTCTCGGGGCACCGGGGAGCTGTTTTTT. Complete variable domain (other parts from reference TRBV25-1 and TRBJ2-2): EADIYQTPRYLVIGTGKKITLECSQTMGHDKMYWYQQDPGMELHLIHYSYGVNSTEKGDLSSESTVSRIRTEHFPLTLESARPSHTSQYLCASSRHSRGTGELFFGEGSRLTVL.

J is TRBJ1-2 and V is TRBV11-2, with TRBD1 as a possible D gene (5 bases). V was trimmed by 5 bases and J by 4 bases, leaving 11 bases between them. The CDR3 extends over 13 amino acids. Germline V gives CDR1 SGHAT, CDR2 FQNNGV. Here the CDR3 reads CASSPDISYGYTF. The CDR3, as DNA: TGTGCCAGCAGCCCGGACATAAGCTATGGCTACACCTTC.

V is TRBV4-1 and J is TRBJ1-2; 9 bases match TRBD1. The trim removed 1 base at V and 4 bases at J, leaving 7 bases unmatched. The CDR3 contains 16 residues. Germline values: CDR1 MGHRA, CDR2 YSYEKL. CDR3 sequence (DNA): TGCGCCAGCAGCCAAGGGTACAGGGGGCAAGGCTATGGCTACACCTTC. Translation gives CASSQGYRGQGYGYTF.

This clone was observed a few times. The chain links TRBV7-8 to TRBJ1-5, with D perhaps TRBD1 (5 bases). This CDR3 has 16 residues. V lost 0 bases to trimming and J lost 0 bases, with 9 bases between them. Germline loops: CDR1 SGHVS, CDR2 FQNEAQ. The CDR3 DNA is TGTGCCAGCAGCTTAGCGCGGGGGTTTAGCAATCAGCCCCAGCATTTT. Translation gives CASSLARGFSNQPQHF.

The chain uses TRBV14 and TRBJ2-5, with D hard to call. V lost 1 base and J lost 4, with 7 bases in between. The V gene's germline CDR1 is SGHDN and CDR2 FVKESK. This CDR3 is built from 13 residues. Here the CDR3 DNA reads TGTGCCAGCAGCCAAGTTTGGGGAGAGACCCAGTACTTC. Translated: CASSQVWGETQYF.

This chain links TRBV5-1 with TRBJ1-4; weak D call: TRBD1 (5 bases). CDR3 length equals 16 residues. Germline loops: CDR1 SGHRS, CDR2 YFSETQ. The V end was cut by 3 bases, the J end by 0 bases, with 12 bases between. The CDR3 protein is CASSSGRLATNEKLFF. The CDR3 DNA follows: TGCGCCAGCAGCTCGGGACGCCTTGCAACTAATGAAAAACTGTTTTTT.

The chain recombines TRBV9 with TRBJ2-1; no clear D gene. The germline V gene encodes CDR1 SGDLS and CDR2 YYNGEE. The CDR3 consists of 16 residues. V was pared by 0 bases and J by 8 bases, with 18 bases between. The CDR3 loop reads CASSVDLPAPLDEQFF. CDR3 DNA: TGTGCCAGCAGCGTAGATCTACCAGCTCCCCTCGATGAGCAGTTCTTC.

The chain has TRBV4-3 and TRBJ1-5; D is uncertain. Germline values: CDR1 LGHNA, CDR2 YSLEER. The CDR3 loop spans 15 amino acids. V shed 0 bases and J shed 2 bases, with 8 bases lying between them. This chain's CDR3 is CASSQDGRGNQPQHF. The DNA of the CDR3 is TGCGCCAGCAGCCAAGATGGGAGGGGCAATCAGCCCCAGCATTTT.

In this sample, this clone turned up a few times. CDR3 in amino acids: CASSPDYNYNEQFF. The CDR3 DNA is TGTGCCAGCAGCCCCGACTATAACTACAATGAGCAGTTCTTC. V gene TRBV9 combines with J gene TRBJ2-1; weak D call: TRBD2 (5 bases). Germline loops: CDR1 SGDLS, CDR2 YYNGEE. The CDR3 is made up of 14 amino acids. V gave up 4 bases and J gave up 3 bases, with 11 bases separating them.

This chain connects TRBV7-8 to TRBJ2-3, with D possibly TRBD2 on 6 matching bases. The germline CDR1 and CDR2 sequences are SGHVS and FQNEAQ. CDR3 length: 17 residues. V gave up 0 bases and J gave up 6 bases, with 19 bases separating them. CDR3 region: CASSLAIGFGRGDTQYF. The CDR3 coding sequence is TGTGCCAGCAGCTTAGCAATTGGGTTCGGTCGGGGGGATACGCAGTATTTT.

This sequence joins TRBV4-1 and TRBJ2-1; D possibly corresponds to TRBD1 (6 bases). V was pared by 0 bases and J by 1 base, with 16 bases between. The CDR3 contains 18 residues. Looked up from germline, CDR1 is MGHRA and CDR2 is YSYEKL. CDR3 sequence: CASSQDGQLMLSYNEQFF. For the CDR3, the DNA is TGCGCCAGCAGCCAAGACGGACAGCTCATGTTATCCTACAATGAGCAGTTCTTC.

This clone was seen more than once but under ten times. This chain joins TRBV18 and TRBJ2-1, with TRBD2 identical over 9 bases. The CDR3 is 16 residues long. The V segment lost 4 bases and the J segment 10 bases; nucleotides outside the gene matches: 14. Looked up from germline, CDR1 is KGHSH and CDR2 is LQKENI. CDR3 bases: TGTGCCAGCTCACTGCATAGCGGGGGAAGAGGGGGCGAGCAGTTCTTC. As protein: CASSLHSGGRGGEQFF. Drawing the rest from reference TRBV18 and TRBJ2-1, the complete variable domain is NAGVMQNPRHLVRRRGQEARLRCSPMKGHSHVYWYRQLPEEGLKFMVYLQKENIIDESGMPKERFSAEFPKEGPSILRIQQVVRGDSAAYFCASSLHSGGRGGEQFFGPGTRLTVL.

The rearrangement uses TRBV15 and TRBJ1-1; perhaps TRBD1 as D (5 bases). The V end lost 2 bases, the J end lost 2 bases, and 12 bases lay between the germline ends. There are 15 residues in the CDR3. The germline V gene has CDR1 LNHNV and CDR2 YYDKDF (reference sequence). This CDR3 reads CATSRPTGANTEAFF. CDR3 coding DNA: TGTGCCACCAGCAGACCTACCGGGGCCAACACTGAAGCTTTCTTT.

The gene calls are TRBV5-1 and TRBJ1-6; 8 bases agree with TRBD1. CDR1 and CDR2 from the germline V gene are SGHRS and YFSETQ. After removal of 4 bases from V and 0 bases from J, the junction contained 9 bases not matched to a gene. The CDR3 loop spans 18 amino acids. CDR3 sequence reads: CASSPYQGANSYNSPLHF. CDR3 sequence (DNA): TGCGCCAGCAGCCCCTACCAGGGGGCGAACTCCTATAATTCACCCCTCCACTTT.

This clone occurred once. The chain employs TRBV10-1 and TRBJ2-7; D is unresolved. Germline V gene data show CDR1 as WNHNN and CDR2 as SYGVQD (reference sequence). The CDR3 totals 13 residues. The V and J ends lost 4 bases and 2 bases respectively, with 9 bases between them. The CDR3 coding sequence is TGCGCCAGCAGTGCGCCACCAGCCTACGAGCAGTACTTC. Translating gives CASSAPPAYEQYF.

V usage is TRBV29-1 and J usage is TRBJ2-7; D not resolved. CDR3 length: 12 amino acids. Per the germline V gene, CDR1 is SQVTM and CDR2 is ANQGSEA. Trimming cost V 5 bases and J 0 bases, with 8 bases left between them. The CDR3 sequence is CSVHISSYEQYF. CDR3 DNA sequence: TGCAGCGTTCACATCAGCTCCTACGAGCAGTACTTC.

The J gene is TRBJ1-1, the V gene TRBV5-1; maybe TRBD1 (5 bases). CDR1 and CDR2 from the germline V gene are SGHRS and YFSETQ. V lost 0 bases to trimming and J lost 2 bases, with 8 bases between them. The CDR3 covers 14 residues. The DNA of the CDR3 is TGCGCCAGCAGCTTGGCAGGGTTCAACACTGAAGCTTTCTTT. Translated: CASSLAGFNTEAFF.

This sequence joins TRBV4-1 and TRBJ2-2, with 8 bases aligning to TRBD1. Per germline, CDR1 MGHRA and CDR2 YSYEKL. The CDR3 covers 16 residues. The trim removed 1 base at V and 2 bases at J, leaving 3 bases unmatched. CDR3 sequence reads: CASSQVTGANTGELFF. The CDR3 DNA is TGCGCCAGCAGCCAAGTGACAGGGGCAAACACCGGGGAGCTGTTTTTT.

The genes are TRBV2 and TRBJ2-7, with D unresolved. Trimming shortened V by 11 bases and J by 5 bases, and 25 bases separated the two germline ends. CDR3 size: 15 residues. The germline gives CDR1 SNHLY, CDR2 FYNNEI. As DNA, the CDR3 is TGTGCCTCATCGCGCGTCTGGTCAGACTCGGACGAGCAGTACTTC. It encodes CASSRVWSDSDEQYF.

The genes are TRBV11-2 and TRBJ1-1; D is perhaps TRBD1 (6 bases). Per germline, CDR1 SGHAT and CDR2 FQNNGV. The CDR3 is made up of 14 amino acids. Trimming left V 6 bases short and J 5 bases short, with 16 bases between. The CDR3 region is CASRKQGRGTEAFF. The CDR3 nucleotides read TGTGCCAGCAGAAAGCAGGGGAGGGGAACTGAAGCTTTCTTT.

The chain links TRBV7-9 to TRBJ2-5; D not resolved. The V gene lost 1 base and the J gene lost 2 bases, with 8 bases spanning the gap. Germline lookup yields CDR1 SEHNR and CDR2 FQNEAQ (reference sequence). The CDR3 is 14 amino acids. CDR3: CASSLDRKQETQYF. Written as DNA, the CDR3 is TGTGCCAGCAGCTTAGACCGGAAACAAGAGACCCAGTACTTC. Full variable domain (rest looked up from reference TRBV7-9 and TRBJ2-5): DTGVSQNPRHKITKRGQNVTFRCDPISEHNRLYWYRQTLGQGPEFLTYFQNEAQLEKSRLLSDRFSAERPKGSFSTLEIQRTEQGDSAMYLCASSLDRKQETQYFGPGTRLLVL.

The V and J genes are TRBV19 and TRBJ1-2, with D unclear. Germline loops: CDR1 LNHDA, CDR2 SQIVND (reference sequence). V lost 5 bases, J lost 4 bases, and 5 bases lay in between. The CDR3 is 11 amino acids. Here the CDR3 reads CASSSIYGYTF. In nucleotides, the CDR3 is TGTGCCAGTAGTTCCATCTATGGCTACACCTTC. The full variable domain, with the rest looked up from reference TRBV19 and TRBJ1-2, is DGGITQSPKYLFRKEGQNVTLSCEQNLNHDAMYWYRQDPGQGLRLIYYSQIVNDFQKGDIAEGYSVSREKKESFPLTVTSAQKNPTAFYLCASSSIYGYTFGSGTRLTVV.

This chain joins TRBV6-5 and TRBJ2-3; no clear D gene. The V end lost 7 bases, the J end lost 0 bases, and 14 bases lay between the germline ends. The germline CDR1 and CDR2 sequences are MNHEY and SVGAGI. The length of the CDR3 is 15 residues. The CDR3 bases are TGTGCCAGCAAGGAGTGGCGTTATAGCACAGATACGCAGTATTTT. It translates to CASKEWRYSTDTQYF.